Presented here are 30 T cell receptor beta chains from one specimen sequenced in a study of PD-L1 blockade in urothelial cancer. The time point was: pretreatment peripheral blood. Clones were sequenced by immunoSEQ multiplex PCR, and TCRdb holds only the in-frame ones, with some missing. The sample holds some 38,000 clones, around 81% seen once. The source material was PBMCs, sampled around atezolizumab (anti-PD-L1) treatment. The receptors originated from a man older than 75 with urothelial cancer.

The genes are TRBV6-1 and TRBJ1-4, with D possibly TRBD1 on 5 matching bases. The CDR3 contains 16 residues. V lost 3 bases and J lost 8, with 19 bases in between. Germline V gene data show CDR1 as MNHNS and CDR2 as SASEGT. This chain's CDR3 is CASSEKPPGRWEKLFF. Written as DNA, the CDR3 is TGTGCCAGCAGTGAGAAACCGCCAGGGCGGTGGGAAAAACTGTTTTTT.

The V call is TRBV11-2, the J call TRBJ1-1; weak D call: TRBD1 (5 bases). CDR1 and CDR2 from the germline V gene are SGHAT and FQNNGV. V was trimmed by 1 base and J by 5 bases, leaving 8 bases between them. The CDR3 sequence is 13 residues long. CDR3 amino acids: CASSLVRQTEAFF. In nucleotides, the CDR3 is TGTGCCAGCAGCTTAGTAAGACAGACTGAAGCTTTCTTT.

As for this clone: The germline gene is not matched at one end of the junction; a read error may be the cause. This rearrangement joins TRBV2 to TRBJ2-5; possible D gene TRBD1, 5 bases. The CDR3 runs to 15 residues. Looked up from germline, CDR1 is SNHLY and CDR2 is FYNNEI. The CDR3 protein is CASSGAGNPLMDPNF. DNA for the CDR3: TGTGCCAGCAGTGGGGCAGGGAACCCATTGATGGATCCTAACTTC.

The chain has TRBV10-2 and TRBJ2-7; 7 bases are shared with TRBD2. The CDR3 consists of 15 residues. Germline V gene data show CDR1 as WSHSY and CDR2 as SAAADI. V lost 6 bases and J lost 2; bases outside the gene matches: 10. The CDR3 region has the DNA TGCGCCAGCAGGAAAGGGACTACCTGGACCTACGAGCAGTACTTC. Translating it yields CASRKGTTWTYEQYF.

The chain links TRBV5-1 to TRBJ2-1; 7 bases map to TRBD1. In germline, CDR1 is SGHRS, CDR2 YFSETQ. Germline trimming cut 3 bases from V and 5 bases from J; bases unmatched to any gene: 2. There are 13 residues in the CDR3. This CDR3 reads CASSWGQNNEQFF. As DNA, the CDR3 is TGCGCCAGCAGCTGGGGACAGAACAATGAGCAGTTCTTC.

This clone was detected only once. The chain uses TRBV9 and TRBJ2-1; D gene unclear. This CDR3 has 11 residues. The V and J ends lost 7 bases and 6 bases respectively, with 8 bases between them. Looked up from germline, CDR1 is SGDLS and CDR2 is YYNGEE. CDR3 loop: CASSTRNEQFF. The CDR3 region has the DNA TGTGCCAGCTCTACCCGCAATGAGCAGTTCTTC.

This rearrangement joins TRBV11-3 to TRBJ2-1; D ambiguous. This CDR3 has 11 residues. The V end was cut by 5 bases, the J end by 6 bases, with 5 bases between. Germline CDR1 SGHNT, CDR2 YENEEA. CDR3: CASSVSNEQFF. The CDR3 DNA reads TGTGCCAGCAGCGTGAGCAATGAGCAGTTCTTC. Supplemented by reference TRBV11-3 and TRBJ2-1, the full variable domain reads EAGVVQSPRYKIIEKKQPVAFWCNPISGHNTLYWYLQNLGQGPELLIRYENEEAVDDSQLPKDRFSAERLKGVDSTLKIQPAELGDSAVYLCASSVSNEQFFGPGTRLTVL.

The rearrangement joins TRBV4-1 to TRBJ2-2; a weak D match, TRBD2 (6 bases). V was shortened by 2 bases and J by 1 base, with 14 bases between the two germline ends. Germline V lookup: CDR1 MGHRA, CDR2 YSYEKL. The CDR3 runs 17 residues. The CDR3 spells CASSQLLNGGNTGELFF. DNA of the CDR3: TGCGCCAGCAGCCAACTCTTAAACGGGGGGAACACCGGGGAGCTGTTTTTT.

The CDR3: CASSENLDEKLFF. The CDR3 region has the DNA TGCGCCAGCTCCGAGAATCTTGATGAAAAACTGTTTTTT. This chain joins TRBV5-1 and TRBJ1-4; D is unresolved. V dropped 7 bases and J dropped 6 bases, with 13 bases sitting between them. The CDR3 loop spans 13 amino acids. The germline gives CDR1 SGHRS, CDR2 YFSETQ.

This clone was seen just once. This chain links TRBV6-1 with TRBJ2-5, with 8 nucleotides matching TRBD2. J gave up 4 bases and V 7 bases, and 8 bases lay outside the gene matches. This CDR3 spans 14 amino acids. Germline CDR1 and CDR2: MNHNS and SASEGT. The CDR3 region is CASMSGRSPETQYF. CDR3 bases: TGTGCCAGCATGAGCGGGAGAAGCCCAGAGACCCAGTACTTC.

Turning to this clone: Distinct nucleotide sequences in the sample also encode this CDR3. V is TRBV4-2 and J is TRBJ2-5; 8 bases match TRBD2. The CDR3 spans 17 residues. Germline loops: CDR1 LGHNA, CDR2 YNFKEQ. Losses at the gene ends were 8 bases for V and 1 base for J; bases not matched to a gene: 15. In nucleotides, the CDR3 is TGTGCCAGCCATGAAGGGGGAGCGGGAGAGTCCCAAGAGACCCAGTACTTC. Residues: CASHEGGAGESQETQYF.

This clone appeared a few times. This rearrangement joins TRBV2 to TRBJ1-1, with a possible D match to TRBD1 (6 bases). The germline CDR1 and CDR2 sequences are SNHLY and FYNNEI. V lost 7 bases, J lost 0 bases, and 12 bases lay in between. CDR3 length equals 14 residues. The CDR3 DNA is TGTGCCAGCATTTTACAGGGTTTGAACACTGAAGCTTTCTTT. Translating it yields CASILQGLNTEAFF.

This clone was seen a few times. The rearrangement uses TRBV5-1 and TRBJ2-7, with 8 bases fitting TRBD2. The germline V gene has CDR1 SGHRS and CDR2 YFSETQ. The junction had 11 bases not matched to a gene; V was cut back by 2 bases and J by 4 bases. CDR3 length: 16 amino acids. In DNA, the CDR3 is TGCGCCAGCAGCTTAGTCCCGAGCGGGAGTGTATACGAGCAGTACTTC. It encodes CASSLVPSGSVYEQYF. The whole variable domain, filled in from reference TRBV5-1 and TRBJ2-7, reads KAGVTQTPRYLIKTRGQQVTLSCSPISGHRSVSWYQQTPGQGLQFLFEYFSETQRNKGNFPGRFSGRQFSNSRSEMNVSTLELGDSALYLCASSLVPSGSVYEQYFGPGTRLTVT.

This clone was seen a handful of times. This chain joins TRBV7-6 and TRBJ2-5; weak D call: TRBD2 (5 bases). V lost 1 base and J 2 bases, leaving 17 bases between the germline ends. This CDR3 region has 17 residues. In germline, CDR1 is SGHVS, CDR2 FNYEAQ. CDR3 nucleotides: TGTGCCAGCAGCTTAGGAATAAACCTAGCAGCTCAAGAGACCCAGTACTTC. The encoded protein is CASSLGINLAAQETQYF.

The rearrangement uses TRBV21-1 and TRBJ2-5; the table names TRBD2, a call not compared with the DNA. TRBV21-1 is flagged as a pseudogene. This CDR3 is built from 17 residues. The CDR3 is CASSPRGGSSEEETQYF. The CDR3 DNA follows: TGTGCCAGCAGCCCGAGGGGAGGTTCTTCGGAGGAAGAGACCCAGTACTTC.

V usage is TRBV27 and J usage is TRBJ1-5; 7 bases align to TRBD1. V was clipped by 6 bases and J by 0 bases; unmatched bases: 5. Looked up from germline, CDR1 is MNHEY and CDR2 is SMNVEV (reference sequence). This CDR3 is 15 amino acids long. The CDR3 here is CASRPGTDSNQPQHF. The CDR3 DNA sequence: TGTGCCAGCAGACCCGGGACAGATAGCAATCAGCCCCAGCATTTT.

J is TRBJ2-5 and V is TRBV4-1, with 9 positions matching TRBD2. Germline V CDR1 and CDR2: MGHRA, YSYEKL. Trimming took 1 base from V and 1 from J; bases not matched to a gene: 4. The CDR3 is 16 amino acids. The CDR3, as DNA: TGCGCCAGCAGCCAAGCCCCTAGCGGGGCCCAAGAGACCCAGTACTTC. It encodes CASSQAPSGAQETQYF.

The rearrangement links TRBV18 to TRBJ2-1; TRBD2 agrees at 13 bases. The CDR3 sequence is 16 residues long. Germline V lookup: CDR1 KGHSH, CDR2 LQKENI. J lost 4 bases, V lost 3 bases, and 3 bases had no gene match. The CDR3 DNA reads as TGTGCCAGCTCACCTCGACTAGCGGGAGGTTACAATGAGCAGTTCTTC. Translated: CASSPRLAGGYNEQFF.

The genes are TRBV7-6 and TRBJ2-2; weak D call: TRBD1 (5 bases). The CDR3 is 15 residues long. Trimming removed 3 bases from V and 1 base from J, with 9 bases in between. Germline CDR1 and CDR2: SGHVS and FNYEAQ. In nucleotides, the CDR3 is TGTGCCAGCAGCTTCCAGGGCCGGAACACCGGGGAGCTGTTTTTT. Translated: CASSFQGRNTGELFF. Full variable domain (missing parts from reference TRBV7-6 and TRBJ2-2): GAGVSQSPRYKVTKRGQDVALRCDPISGHVSLYWYRQALGQGPEFLTYFNYEAQQDKSGLPNDRFSAERPEGSISTLTIQRTEQRDSAMYRCASSFQGRNTGELFFGEGSRLTVL.

This rearrangement joins TRBV5-6 to TRBJ1-1; weak D call: TRBD1 (5 bases). V lost 2 bases, J lost 7 bases, and 18 bases lay in between. Germline CDR1 reads SGHDT; CDR2 reads YYEEEE. The CDR3 is made up of 15 amino acids. Here the CDR3 DNA reads TGTGCCAGCAGCTTCGTCGACAGCGTGGTAGATGAAGCTTTCTTT. This translates into CASSFVDSVVDEAFF.

In this sample, this clone turned up a few times. The V and J genes are TRBV27 and TRBJ1-1; 12 positions agree with TRBD1. This CDR3 contains 17 residues. Trimming removed 5 bases from V and 5 bases from J; junction bases left unmatched: 12. Germline V CDR1 and CDR2: MNHEY, SMNVEV (reference sequence). This chain's CDR3 is CASSNRDRGRWGTEAFF. The CDR3 coding sequence is TGTGCCAGCAGTAACCGGGACAGGGGGCGGTGGGGGACTGAAGCTTTCTTT.

V gene TRBV7-8 combines with J gene TRBJ1-5, with TRBD1 matching over 7 bases. Germline V gene sequence: CDR1 SGHVS, CDR2 FQNEAQ. This CDR3 region has 15 residues. V trimming: 4 bases; J trimming: 1 base; junction bases outside the gene matches: 4. The CDR3 reads CASSSDRVSNQPQHF. The CDR3 DNA follows: TGTGCCAGCAGCTCAGACAGGGTCAGCAATCAGCCCCAGCATTTT.

This clone turned up a few times. This chain joins TRBV5-1 and TRBJ1-5; D perhaps matches TRBD1 (6 bases). V was shortened by 4 bases and J by 3 bases, with 11 bases between the two germline ends. CDR3 length: 14 residues. Germline assignment: CDR1 SGHRS and CDR2 YFSETQ. The CDR3 DNA is TGCGCCAGCAGCCTGACAGGTTCCAATCAGCCCCAGCATTTT. Encoded protein: CASSLTGSNQPQHF.

The rearrangement joins TRBV6-5 to TRBJ2-7, with D possibly TRBD2 on 5 matching bases. Germline V gene sequence: CDR1 MNHEY, CDR2 SVGAGI. The CDR3 spans 14 residues. Trimming removed 5 bases from V and 2 bases from J, with 13 bases in between. CDR3 amino acids: CASSLYEGTYEQYF. In nucleotides, the CDR3 is TGTGCCAGCAGTCTTTACGAGGGCACCTACGAGCAGTACTTC.

The rearrangement links TRBV27 to TRBJ2-1; 7 bases agree with TRBD2. J lost 6 bases, V lost 3 bases, and 5 bases had no gene match. This CDR3 spans 14 amino acids. CDR1 and CDR2 (germline): MNHEY, SMNVEV (reference sequence). As DNA, the CDR3 is TGTGCCAGCAGTTTTGCGGGAGTTTTCAATGAGCAGTTCTTC. This codes for CASSFAGVFNEQFF.

The chain joins TRBV7-9 to TRBJ2-7; no clear D. This CDR3 spans 13 amino acids. Trimming removed 3 bases at V and 2 bases at J, with 8 bases between. Germline V gives CDR1 SEHNR, CDR2 FQNEAQ (reference sequence). The CDR3 coding sequence is TGTGCCAGCAGCTTGACTCCCACCTACGAGCAGTACTTC. It encodes CASSLTPTYEQYF.

This clone turned up a few times. The CDR3 spells CAAGQGSTDTQYF. CDR3 in DNA: TGTGCCGCCGGACAGGGGAGCACAGATACGCAGTATTTT. V and J are TRBV30 and TRBJ2-3; 9 positions agree with TRBD1. J gave up 0 bases and V 8 bases, and 3 bases lay outside the gene matches. CDR1 and CDR2 from the germline V gene are GTSNPN and SVGIG (reference sequence). The CDR3 length is 13 residues. The full variable domain, rest sourced from reference TRBV30 and TRBJ2-3, is SQTIHQWPATLVQPVGSPLSLECTVEGTSNPNLYWYRQAAGRGLQLLFYSVGIGQISSEVPQNLSASRPQDRQFILSSKKLLLSDSGFYLCAAGQGSTDTQYFGPGTRLTVL.

This chain links TRBV29-1 with TRBJ2-2; a weak D match, TRBD1 (5 bases). Germline loops: CDR1 SQVTM, CDR2 ANQGSEA. Deletions cut 7 bases from V and 5 bases from J, with 14 bases between. The CDR3 contains 13 residues. The DNA for the CDR3 is TGCAGCGCCTCCATCAGGGTTACCGGGGAGCTGTTTTTT. This sequence encodes CSASIRVTGELFF.

The genes are TRBV5-1 and TRBJ2-5, with D unresolved. The CDR3 loop spans 15 amino acids. Germline-derived CDR1 and CDR2 are SGHRS and YFSETQ. Trimming removed 2 bases at V and 2 bases at J, with 13 bases between. The CDR3 nucleotides read TGCGCCAGCAGCTTATCAATACAGAGTCAAGAGACCCAGTACTTC. Encoded protein: CASSLSIQSQETQYF. The full variable domain, in which reference TRBV5-1 and TRBJ2-5 provide the parts outside the CDR3, is KAGVTQTPRYLIKTRGQQVTLSCSPISGHRSVSWYQQTPGQGLQFLFEYFSETQRNKGNFPGRFSGRQFSNSRSEMNVSTLELGDSALYLCASSLSIQSQETQYFGPGTRLLVL.

The V gene is TRBV7-2, the J gene TRBJ2-5; D uncertain. Germline values: CDR1 SGHTA, CDR2 FQGNSA. The V end was cut by 2 bases, the J end by 3 bases, with 7 bases between. The CDR3 is 13 amino acids. In DNA form, the CDR3 reads TGTGCCAGCAGCTTAATAGAAGAAGAGACCCAGTACTTC. Translated: CASSLIEEETQYF.